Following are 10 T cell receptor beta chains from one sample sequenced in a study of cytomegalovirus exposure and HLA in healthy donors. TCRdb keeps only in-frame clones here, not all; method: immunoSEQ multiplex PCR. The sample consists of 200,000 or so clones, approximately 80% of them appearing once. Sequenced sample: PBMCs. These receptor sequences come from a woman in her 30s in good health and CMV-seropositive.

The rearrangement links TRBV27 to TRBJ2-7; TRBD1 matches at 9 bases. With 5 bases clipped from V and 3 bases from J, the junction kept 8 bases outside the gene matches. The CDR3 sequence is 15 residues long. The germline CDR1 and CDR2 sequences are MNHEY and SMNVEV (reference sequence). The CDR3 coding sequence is TGTGCCAGCAGTCCCACAGGGGGCGCCGGCTACGAGCAGTACTTC. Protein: CASSPTGGAGYEQYF.

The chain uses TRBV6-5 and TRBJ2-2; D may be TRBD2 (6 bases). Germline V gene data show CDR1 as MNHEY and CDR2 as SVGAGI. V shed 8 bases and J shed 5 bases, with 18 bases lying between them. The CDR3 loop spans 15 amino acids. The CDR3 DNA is TGTGCCAGCGGTCCCTCCGGGAGAGGGACCGGGGAGCTGTTTTTT. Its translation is CASGPSGRGTGELFF.

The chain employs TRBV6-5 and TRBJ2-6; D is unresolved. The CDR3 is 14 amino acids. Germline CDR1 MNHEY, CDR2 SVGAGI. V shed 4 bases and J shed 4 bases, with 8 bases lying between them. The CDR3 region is CASSSRSGANVLTF. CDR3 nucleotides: TGTGCCAGCAGTTCCCGGTCAGGGGCCAACGTCCTGACTTTC.

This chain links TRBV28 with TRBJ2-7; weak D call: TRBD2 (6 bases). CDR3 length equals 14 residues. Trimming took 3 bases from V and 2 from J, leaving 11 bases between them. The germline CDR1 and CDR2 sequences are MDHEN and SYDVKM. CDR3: CASSFSGGAYEQYF. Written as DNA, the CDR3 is TGTGCCAGCAGTTTTTCCGGGGGAGCCTACGAGCAGTACTTC.

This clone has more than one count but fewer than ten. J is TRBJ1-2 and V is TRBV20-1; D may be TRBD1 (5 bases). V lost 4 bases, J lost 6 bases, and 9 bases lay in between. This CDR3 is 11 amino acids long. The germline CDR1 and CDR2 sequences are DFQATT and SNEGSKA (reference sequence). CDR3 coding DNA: TGCAGTGCTACAGGGTTTGATGGCTACACCTTC. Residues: CSATGFDGYTF.

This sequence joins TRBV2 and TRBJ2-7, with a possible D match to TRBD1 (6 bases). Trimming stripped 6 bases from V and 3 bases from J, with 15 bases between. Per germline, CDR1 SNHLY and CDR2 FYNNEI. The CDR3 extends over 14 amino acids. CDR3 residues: CASRLQGRYYEQYF. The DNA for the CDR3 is TGTGCCAGCAGACTCCAGGGGAGATACTACGAGCAGTACTTC.

CDR3 sequence reads: CASSIAVDQPQHF. The CDR3 bases are TGTGCCAGTAGTATAGCCGTTGATCAGCCCCAGCATTTT. The gene calls are TRBV19 and TRBJ1-5; D is uncertain. The CDR3 runs to 13 residues. Germline V gene sequence: CDR1 LNHDA, CDR2 SQIVND (reference sequence). The V end was cut by 1 base, the J end by 5 bases, with 6 bases between.

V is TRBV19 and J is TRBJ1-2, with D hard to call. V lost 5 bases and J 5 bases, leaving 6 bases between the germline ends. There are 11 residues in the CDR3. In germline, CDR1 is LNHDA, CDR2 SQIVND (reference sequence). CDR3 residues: CASSSRYGYTF. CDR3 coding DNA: TGTGCCAGTAGTTCCCGGTATGGCTACACCTTC.

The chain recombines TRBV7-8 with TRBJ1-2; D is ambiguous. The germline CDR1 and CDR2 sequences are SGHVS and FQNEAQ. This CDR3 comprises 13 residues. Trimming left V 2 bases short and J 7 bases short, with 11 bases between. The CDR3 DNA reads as TGTGCCAGCAGCTTAAGGAGGGATGGTGGCTACACCTTC. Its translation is CASSLRRDGGYTF. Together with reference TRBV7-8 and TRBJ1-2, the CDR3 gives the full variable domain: GAGVSQSPRYKVAKRGQDVALRCDPISGHVSLFWYQQALGQGPEFLTYFQNEAQLDKSGLPSDRFFAERPEGSVSTLKIQRTQQEDSAVYLCASSLRRDGGYTFGSGTRLTVV.

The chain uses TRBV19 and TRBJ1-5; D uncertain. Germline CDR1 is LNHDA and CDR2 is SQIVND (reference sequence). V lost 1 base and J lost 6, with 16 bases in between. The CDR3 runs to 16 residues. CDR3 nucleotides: TGTGCCAGTAGTATAGCCCTAGACCGGGGTGGTCAGCCCCAGCATTTT. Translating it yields CASSIALDRGGQPQHF. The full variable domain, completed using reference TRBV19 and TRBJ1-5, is DGGITQSPKYLFRKEGQNVTLSCEQNLNHDAMYWYRQDPGQGLRLIYYSQIVNDFQKGDIAEGYSVSREKKESFPLTVTSAQKNPTAFYLCASSIALDRGGQPQHFGDGTRLSIL.